The entry below describes one TCR beta chain. With random hexamers, roughly 0.45 to 1 ug RNA was reverse transcribed. Multiplex PCR with immunoSEQ amplified the TCR beta CDR3 across 54 Vbeta and 13 Jbeta. Using its own MiXCR run on the immunoSEQ multiplex PCR reads, TCRdb lists one record per CDR3 protein. This sample has 200,000 to 300,000 distinct CDR3 sequences, with over 85% found just once. Sequencing of TCR beta drew on CD8+ and CD4+ T cells from blood. CDR1 is GTSNPN, CDR2 SVGIG, per germline (reference sequence). The CDR3 is 15 residues long. Trimming at V came to 3 bases and at J to 1 base, leaving 5 bases not matched to a gene. These data belong to a study of CD8 T cells in Susac syndrome.

The V gene is TRBV30, the J gene TRBJ2-2; 7 positions match TRBD2. Sequencing used CD4+ T cells from PBMCs. The source is a human donor with multiple sclerosis. The CDR3: CAWRVGGLNTGELFF. CDR3 in DNA: TGTGCCTGGAGAGTCGGGGGGTTGAACACCGGGGAGCTGTTTTTT.